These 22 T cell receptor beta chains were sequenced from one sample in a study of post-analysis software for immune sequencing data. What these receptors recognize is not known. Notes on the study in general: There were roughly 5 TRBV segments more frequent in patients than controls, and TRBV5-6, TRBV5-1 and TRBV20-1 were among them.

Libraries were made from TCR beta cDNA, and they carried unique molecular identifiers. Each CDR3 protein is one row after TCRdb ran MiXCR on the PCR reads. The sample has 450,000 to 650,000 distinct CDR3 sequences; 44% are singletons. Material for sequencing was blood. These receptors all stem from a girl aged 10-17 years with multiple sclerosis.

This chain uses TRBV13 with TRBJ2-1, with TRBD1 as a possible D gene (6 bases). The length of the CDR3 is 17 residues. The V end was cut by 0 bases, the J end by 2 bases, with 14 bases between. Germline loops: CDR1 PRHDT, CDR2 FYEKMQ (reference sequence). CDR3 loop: CASSLGFLAGAYNEQFF. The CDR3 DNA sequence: TGTGCCAGCAGCTTAGGTTTTCTGGCAGGGGCCTACAATGAGCAGTTCTTC. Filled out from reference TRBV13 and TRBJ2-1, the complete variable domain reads AAGVIQSPRHLIKEKRETATLKCYPIPRHDTVYWYQQGPGQDPQFLISFYEKMQSDKGSIPDRFSAQQFSDYHSELNMSSLELGDSALYFCASSLGFLAGAYNEQFFGPGTRLTVL.

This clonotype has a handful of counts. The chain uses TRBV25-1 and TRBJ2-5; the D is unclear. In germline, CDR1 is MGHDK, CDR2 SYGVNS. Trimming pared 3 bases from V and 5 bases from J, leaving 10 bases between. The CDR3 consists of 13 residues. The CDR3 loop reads CASSEASRETQYF. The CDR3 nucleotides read TGTGCCAGCAGTGAGGCGAGTAGGGAGACCCAGTACTTC.

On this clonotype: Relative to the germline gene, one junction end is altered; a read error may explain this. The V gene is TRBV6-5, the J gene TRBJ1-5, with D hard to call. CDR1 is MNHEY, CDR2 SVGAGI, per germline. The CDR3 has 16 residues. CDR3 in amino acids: CASSPRAVYSNRPQHF. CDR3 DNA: TGTGCCAGCAGTCCACGGGCGGTCTATAGCAATCGGCCCCAGCATTTT.

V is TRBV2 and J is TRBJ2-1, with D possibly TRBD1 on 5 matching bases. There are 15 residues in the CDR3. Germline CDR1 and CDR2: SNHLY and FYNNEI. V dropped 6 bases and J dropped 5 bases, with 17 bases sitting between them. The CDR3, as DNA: TGTGCCAGCAGACAACCAAGGGGCCTCGACAATGAGCAGTTCTTC. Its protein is CASRQPRGLDNEQFF.

CDR3 protein: CASSLAGRGLNEQYF. CDR3 coding DNA: TGTGCCAGCAGCTTAGCCGGGAGGGGGCTCAACGAGCAGTACTTC. The genes are TRBV7-2 and TRBJ2-5; D is possibly TRBD2 (8 bases). The DNA matches TRBJ2-7 better at its end, which makes the J call doubtful. The CDR3 totals 15 residues. CDR1 SGHTA and CDR2 FQGNSA come from the germline V gene.

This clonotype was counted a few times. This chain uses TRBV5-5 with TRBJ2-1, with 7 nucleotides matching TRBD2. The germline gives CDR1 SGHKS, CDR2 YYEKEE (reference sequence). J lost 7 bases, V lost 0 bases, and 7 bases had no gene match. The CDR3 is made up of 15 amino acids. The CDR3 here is CASSLESLALNEQFF. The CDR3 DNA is TGTGCCAGCAGCTTGGAGTCACTAGCGCTAAATGAGCAGTTCTTC. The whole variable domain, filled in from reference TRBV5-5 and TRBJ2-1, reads DAGVTQSPTHLIKTRGQQVTLRCSPISGHKSVSWYQQVLGQGPQFIFQYYEKEERGRGNFPDRFSARQFPNYSSELNVNALLLGDSALYLCASSLESLALNEQFFGPGTRLTVL.

In DNA form, the CDR3 reads TGTGCCAGCAGAGGACTAGCGTCCTCCTACAATGAGCAGTTCTTC. It is translated as CASRGLASSYNEQFF. The rearrangement links TRBV12-3 or TRBV12-4 to TRBJ2-1; 9 nucleotides align to TRBD2. The CDR3 is made up of 15 amino acids. Trimming removed 6 bases from V and 0 bases from J; junction bases left unmatched: 3.

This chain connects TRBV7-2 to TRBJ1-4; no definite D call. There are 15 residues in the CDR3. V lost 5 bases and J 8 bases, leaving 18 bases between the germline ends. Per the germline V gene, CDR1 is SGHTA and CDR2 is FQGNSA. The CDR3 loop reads CASSRDSGVGEKLFF. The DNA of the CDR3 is TGTGCCAGCAGCCGAGACTCCGGGGTCGGGGAAAAACTGTTTTTT.

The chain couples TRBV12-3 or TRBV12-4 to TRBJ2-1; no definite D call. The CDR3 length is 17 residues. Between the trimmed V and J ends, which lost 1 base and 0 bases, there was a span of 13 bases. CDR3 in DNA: TGTGCCAGCAGTTTAGGTGGGCGGAGCAGCTCCTACAATGAGCAGTTCTTC. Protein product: CASSLGGRSSSYNEQFF.

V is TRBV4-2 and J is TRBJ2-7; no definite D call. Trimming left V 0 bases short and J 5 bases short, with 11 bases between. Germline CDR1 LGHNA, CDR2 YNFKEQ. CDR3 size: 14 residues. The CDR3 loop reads CASSQEARTHEQYF. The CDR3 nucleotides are TGTGCCAGCAGCCAAGAAGCTAGAACCCACGAGCAGTACTTC.

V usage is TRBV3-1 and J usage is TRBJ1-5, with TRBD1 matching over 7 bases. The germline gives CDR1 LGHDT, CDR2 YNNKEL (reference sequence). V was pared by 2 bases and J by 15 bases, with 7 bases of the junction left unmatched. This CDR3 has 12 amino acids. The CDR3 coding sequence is TGTGCCAGCAGCCAATCACAGGGGACGTTGCATTTT. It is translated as CASSQSQGTLHF.

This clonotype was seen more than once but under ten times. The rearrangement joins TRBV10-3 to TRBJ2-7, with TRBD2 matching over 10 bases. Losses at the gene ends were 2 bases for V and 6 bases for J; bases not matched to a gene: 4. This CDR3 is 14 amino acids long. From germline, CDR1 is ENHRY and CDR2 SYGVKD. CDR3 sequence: CAISEQLAGSEQYF. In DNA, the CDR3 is TGTGCCATCAGTGAGCAACTAGCGGGGAGCGAGCAGTACTTC.

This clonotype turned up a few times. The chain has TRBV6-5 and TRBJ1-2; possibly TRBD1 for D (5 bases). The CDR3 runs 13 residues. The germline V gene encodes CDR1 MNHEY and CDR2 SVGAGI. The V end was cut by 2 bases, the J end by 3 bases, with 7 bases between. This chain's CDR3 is CASSYVRDYGYTF. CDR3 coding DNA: TGTGCCAGCAGTTACGTCAGGGACTATGGCTACACCTTC.

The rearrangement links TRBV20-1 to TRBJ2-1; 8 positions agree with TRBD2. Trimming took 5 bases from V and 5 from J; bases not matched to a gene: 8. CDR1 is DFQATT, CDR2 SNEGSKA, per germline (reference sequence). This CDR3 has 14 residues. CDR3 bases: TGCAGTGCTCCTCGAGGTAGCGGGGACAATGAGCAGTTCTTC. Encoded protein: CSAPRGSGDNEQFF.

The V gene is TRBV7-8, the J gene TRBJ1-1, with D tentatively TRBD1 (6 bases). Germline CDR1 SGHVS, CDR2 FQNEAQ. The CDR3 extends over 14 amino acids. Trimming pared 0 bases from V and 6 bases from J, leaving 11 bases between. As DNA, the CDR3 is TGTGCCAGCAGCTTAGCGAACAGGGTTTCTGAAGCTTTCTTT. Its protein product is CASSLANRVSEAFF. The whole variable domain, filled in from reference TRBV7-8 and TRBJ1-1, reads GAGVSQSPRYKVAKRGQDVALRCDPISGHVSLFWYQQALGQGPEFLTYFQNEAQLDKSGLPSDRFFAERPEGSVSTLKIQRTQQEDSAVYLCASSLANRVSEAFFGQGTRLTVV.

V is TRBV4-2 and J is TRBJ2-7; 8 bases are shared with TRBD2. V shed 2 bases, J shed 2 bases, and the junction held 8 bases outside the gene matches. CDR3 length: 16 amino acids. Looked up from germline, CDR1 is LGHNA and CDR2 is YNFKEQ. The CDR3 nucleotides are TGTGCCAGCAGCCAAACAGGAGCGGGAGCCGCCTACGAGCAGTACTTC. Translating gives CASSQTGAGAAYEQYF.

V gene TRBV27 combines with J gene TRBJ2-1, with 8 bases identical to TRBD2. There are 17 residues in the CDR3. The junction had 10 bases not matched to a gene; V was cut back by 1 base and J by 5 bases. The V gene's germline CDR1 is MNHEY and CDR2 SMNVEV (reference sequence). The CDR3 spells CASSLLGRAGGNNEQFF. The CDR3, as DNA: TGTGCCAGCAGTTTATTGGGCCGGGCGGGAGGTAACAATGAGCAGTTCTTC.

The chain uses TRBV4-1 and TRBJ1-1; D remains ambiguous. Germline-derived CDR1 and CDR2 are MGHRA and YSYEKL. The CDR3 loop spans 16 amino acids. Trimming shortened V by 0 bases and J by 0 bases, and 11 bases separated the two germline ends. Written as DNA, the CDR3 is TGCGCCAGCAGCCAAGATTTTGGAGAACTGAACACTGAAGCTTTCTTT. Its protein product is CASSQDFGELNTEAFF.

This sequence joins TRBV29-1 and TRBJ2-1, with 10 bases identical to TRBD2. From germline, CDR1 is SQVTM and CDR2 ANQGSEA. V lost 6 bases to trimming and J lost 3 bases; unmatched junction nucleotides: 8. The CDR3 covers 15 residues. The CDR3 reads CSVLNSGRNYNEQFF. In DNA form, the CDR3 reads TGCAGCGTACTTAATAGCGGGAGGAACTACAATGAGCAGTTCTTC.

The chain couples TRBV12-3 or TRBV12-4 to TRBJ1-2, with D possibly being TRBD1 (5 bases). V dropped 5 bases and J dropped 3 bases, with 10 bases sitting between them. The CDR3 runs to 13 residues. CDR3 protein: CASSVFRDYGYTF. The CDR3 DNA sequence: TGTGCCAGCAGTGTATTCAGGGACTATGGCTACACCTTC.

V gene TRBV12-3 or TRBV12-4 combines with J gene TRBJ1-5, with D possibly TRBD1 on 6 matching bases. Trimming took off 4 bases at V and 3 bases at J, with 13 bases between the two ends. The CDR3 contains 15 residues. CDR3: CASSSPGAYNQPQHF. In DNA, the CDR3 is TGTGCCAGCAGTTCCCCGGGGGCTTACAATCAGCCCCAGCATTTT.

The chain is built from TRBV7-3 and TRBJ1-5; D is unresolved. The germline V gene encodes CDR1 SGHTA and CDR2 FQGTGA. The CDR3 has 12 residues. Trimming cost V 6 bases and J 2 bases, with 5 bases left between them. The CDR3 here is CASRHGNQPQHF. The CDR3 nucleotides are TGTGCCAGCAGACATGGCAATCAGCCCCAGCATTTT.